A single sample is the source of the 20 T cell receptor beta chains below, sequenced in a study of T cells in Graves' hyperthyroidism and ophthalmopathy. Amplification of TCR beta CDR3 regions was performed using RNA transcripts as template. The HTBI primer set served for first-round RT-PCR of the TCR CDR3. TCRdb re-derived calls from the multiplex PCR reads in MiXCR, one entry per CDR3 protein. Found here are a few hundred thousand distinct CDR3 sequences, 12% to 15% of them singletons; the top ten hold over 30%. Sequencing was done on a sample of blood. The origin of the receptors is a woman aged 45-65 years with Graves' hyperthyroidism that later progressed to Graves' ophthalmopathy.

This clonotype was seen repeatedly, ten times or more. This rearrangement joins TRBV6-1 to TRBJ1-2; 8 bases are shared with TRBD1. Germline CDR1 is MNHNS and CDR2 is SASEGT. V gave up 2 bases and J gave up 6 bases; unmatched junction bases: 5. This CDR3 is 14 amino acids long. CDR3 nucleotide sequence: TGTGCCAGCAGTGAATCCCTGGACAGGGATGGCTACACCTTC. This sequence encodes CASSESLDRDGYTF.

This clonotype was found many times. This chain joins TRBV24-1 and TRBJ2-3; D gene ambiguous. This CDR3 contains 16 residues. Trimming left V 7 bases short and J 0 bases short, with 16 bases between. In germline, CDR1 is KGHDR, CDR2 SFDVKD. CDR3 loop: CATRDGTTFSTDTQYF. In nucleotides, the CDR3 is TGTGCCACCAGGGACGGAACCACCTTTAGCACAGATACGCAGTATTTT.

A single count supports this clonotype. The chain combines TRBV28 with TRBJ1-1; D is perhaps TRBD1 (5 bases). V lost 3 bases and J lost 5, with 13 bases in between. CDR3 length equals 14 residues. In germline, CDR1 is MDHEN, CDR2 SYDVKM. The CDR3 coding sequence is TGTGCCAGCAGTTTCACCCAGGGTACAACTGAAGCTTTCTTT. Translating it yields CASSFTQGTTEAFF. Combining the CDR3 with reference TRBV28 and TRBJ1-1 gives the whole variable domain DVKVTQSSRYLVKRTGEKVFLECVQDMDHENMFWYRQDPGLGLRLIYFSYDVKMKEKGDIPEGYSVSREKKERFSLILESASTNQTSMYLCASSFTQGTTEAFFGQGTRLTVV.

This clonotype was seen many times. The chain uses TRBV5-1 and TRBJ2-7; D gene uncertain. The ends were cut back, 3 bases at V and 1 base at J, with 11 bases in the middle. Looked up from germline, CDR1 is SGHRS and CDR2 is YFSETQ. This CDR3 spans 14 amino acids. Here the CDR3 DNA reads TGCGCCAGCAGCTCTCTTGACGGATCCTACGAGCAGTACTTC. Protein sequence: CASSSLDGSYEQYF.

This clonotype was observed many times. V and J are TRBV11-2 and TRBJ2-1; D is unclear. Per germline, CDR1 SGHAT and CDR2 FQNNGV. V shed 8 bases and J shed 0 bases, with 11 bases lying between them. CDR3 length: 14 amino acids. The CDR3 DNA sequence: TGTGCCAGCGTCCCAGCGTTCTCCTACAATGAGCAGTTCTTC. Translated: CASVPAFSYNEQFF. The variable domain in full, completed from reference TRBV11-2 and TRBJ2-1, reads EAGVAQSPRYKIIEKRQSVAFWCNPISGHATLYWYQQILGQGPKLLIQFQNNGVVDDSQLPKDRFSAERLKGVDSTLKIQPAKLEDSAVYLCASVPAFSYNEQFFGPGTRLTVL.

This clonotype was recorded many times. The chain has TRBV5-1 and TRBJ2-7, with D possibly being TRBD1 (7 bases). This CDR3 contains 16 residues. Trimming pared 4 bases from V and 0 bases from J, leaving 17 bases between. In germline, CDR1 is SGHRS, CDR2 YFSETQ. The CDR3 coding sequence is TGCGCCAGCAGCCCCTTTCAGGGGGGCCTCTCCTACGAGCAGTACTTC. Amino acid sequence: CASSPFQGGLSYEQYF.

The table lists this clonotype with many counts. The chain uses TRBV29-1 and TRBJ1-3; tentative D call: TRBD1 (6 bases). There are 12 residues in the CDR3. The V and J ends lost 6 bases and 9 bases respectively, with 15 bases between them. Germline-derived CDR1 and CDR2 are SQVTM and ANQGSEA. The CDR3, as DNA: TGCAGCGTCGGACAGATGGGTAGCACCATATATTTT. It codes for CSVGQMGSTIYF.

About this clonotype itself: This may be a read error, as it is one base from a much larger clone. The chain is built from TRBV13 and TRBJ2-7, with D perhaps matching TRBD1 (6 bases). CDR1 and CDR2 (germline): PRHDT, FYEKMQ (reference sequence). The length of the CDR3 is 15 residues. V was trimmed by 1 base and J by 3 bases, leaving 13 bases between them. CDR3 coding DNA: TGTGCCAGCAGCTTAGTCGCGACGGGACACTACGAGCAGTACTTC. Its translation is CASSLVATGHYEQYF.

This clonotype has at least ten counts. The chain links TRBV28 to TRBJ2-7, with TRBD1 matching over 7 bases. V dropped 2 bases and J dropped 0; count of bases not matched to a gene: 7. Germline V lookup: CDR1 MDHEN, CDR2 SYDVKM. This CDR3 spans 16 amino acids. The chain's CDR3 is CASSLRGQAYSYEQYF. The CDR3 DNA follows: TGTGCCAGCAGTTTAAGGGGGCAAGCCTACTCCTACGAGCAGTACTTC.

Turning to this clonotype: A single base separates this from a much larger clone, so it may be a read error. The gene calls are TRBV16 and TRBJ2-5; weak D call: TRBD1 (6 bases). The CDR3 consists of 14 residues. The germline V gene has CDR1 KGHSY and CDR2 FQNENV. Trimming left V 0 bases short and J 10 bases short, with 15 bases between. CDR3 sequence (DNA): TGTGCCAGCAGCCAATCACCACAGGGCAAGAGCCAGTACTTC. Amino acids: CASSQSPQGKSQYF.

There are many counts of this clonotype. The V call is TRBV10-3, the J call TRBJ2-5, with 9 bases aligning to TRBD1. Per the germline V gene, CDR1 is ENHRY and CDR2 is SYGVKD. The V and J ends lost 4 bases and 1 base, in that order; junction bases with no gene match: 4. The CDR3 extends over 15 amino acids. CDR3 amino acids: CAISAGTGIQETQYF. Written as DNA, the CDR3 is TGTGCCATCAGTGCCGGGACAGGGATCCAAGAGACCCAGTACTTC.

In its sample, this clonotype was seen many times. The chain links TRBV5-1 to TRBJ2-3; D is perhaps TRBD1 (6 bases). Germline V CDR1 and CDR2: SGHRS, YFSETQ. The CDR3 contains 15 residues. V lost 2 bases, J lost 4 bases, and 14 bases lay in between. In DNA form, the CDR3 reads TGCGCCAGCAGCTTCAGGCAGGGGCTCCCAGATACGCAGTATTTT. Residues: CASSFRQGLPDTQYF.

As regards this clonotype: This may arise from a read error, as a much more abundant clone is one base away. This chain joins TRBV25-1 and TRBJ2-3; D is perhaps TRBD2 (6 bases). V gave up 8 bases and J gave up 1 base, with 13 bases separating them. There are 14 residues in the CDR3. CDR1 and CDR2 from the germline V gene are MGHDK and SYGVNS. The CDR3 region is CASGSRECTDTQYF. The CDR3 DNA sequence: TGTGCCAGCGGATCCCGGGAGTGCACAGATACGCAGTATTTT.

This clonotype came up many times. The V and J genes are TRBV7-9 and TRBJ2-7, with D perhaps matching TRBD1 or TRBD2 (6 bases each). CDR1 is SEHNR and CDR2 is FQNEAQ in the germline V gene (reference sequence). V lost 5 bases and J 7 bases, leaving 24 bases between the germline ends. The CDR3 totals 16 residues. The CDR3 nucleotides read TGTGCCAGCAGCCGAAGGGGGGCGGCGGGGCCGGGTGAGCAGTACTTC. Its protein product is CASSRRGAAGPGEQYF.

The chain carries TRBV11-2 and TRBJ2-5, with D possibly TRBD2 on 5 matching bases. The CDR3 extends over 17 amino acids. Germline CDR1 and CDR2: SGHAT and FQNNGV. V dropped 2 bases and J dropped 1 base, with 17 bases sitting between them. CDR3: CASSLSERRMGQETQYF. For the CDR3, the DNA is TGTGCCAGCAGCTTATCGGAGCGGCGGATGGGCCAAGAGACCCAGTACTTC.

This clonotype was seen at least ten times. V usage is TRBV27 and J usage is TRBJ1-5, with D possibly TRBD1 on 6 matching bases. The CDR3 is 15 amino acids. V was pared by 6 bases and J by 3 bases, with 15 bases between. Germline V gene sequence: CDR1 MNHEY, CDR2 SMNVEV (reference sequence). CDR3 sequence reads: CASSRKQGDNQPQHF. CDR3 DNA sequence: TGTGCCAGCAGCCGAAAACAGGGCGACAATCAGCCCCAGCATTTT.

This clonotype was picked up many times. The V gene is TRBV12-3 or TRBV12-4, the J gene TRBJ2-2, with 7 bases lining up with TRBD1. The ends lost 6 bases at V and 2 bases at J; junction bases unmatched: 6. The CDR3 has 15 amino acids. This CDR3 is CASRPGQSNTGELFF. The CDR3 nucleotides read TGTGCCAGCAGGCCGGGACAGAGTAACACCGGGGAGCTGTTTTTT.

This clonotype has just a few counts. As DNA, the CDR3 is TGTGCCAGCAGCTTAGTAGGGACTCTTAATGAGCAGTTCTTC. Translation gives CASSLVGTLNEQFF. This chain uses TRBV7-6 with TRBJ2-1; weak D call: TRBD2 (6 bases). V was clipped by 1 base and J by 7 bases, with 11 bases between them. Germline loops: CDR1 SGHVS, CDR2 FNYEAQ. The CDR3 sequence is 14 residues long.

This clonotype was seen many times. This chain uses TRBV20-1 with TRBJ2-5; 10 positions match TRBD2. The CDR3 covers 16 residues. With 5 bases clipped from V and 2 bases from J, the junction kept 11 bases outside the gene matches. The V gene's germline CDR1 is DFQATT and CDR2 SNEGSKA (reference sequence). In DNA, the CDR3 is TGCAGTGCTTTCCCCGGGACTAGCGCTGCTCAAGAGACCCAGTACTTC. Residues: CSAFPGTSAAQETQYF.

The chain is built from TRBV5-4 and TRBJ1-1; 7 bases are shared with TRBD1. The germline V gene encodes CDR1 SGHNT and CDR2 YYREEE (reference sequence). This CDR3 has 15 residues. Trimming removed 4 bases from V and 3 bases from J; junction bases left unmatched: 9. The CDR3 nucleotides are TGTGCCAGCAGCCGACAGGGACGAGTTGACACTGAAGCTTTCTTT. Protein: CASSRQGRVDTEAFF.